The 23 T cell receptor beta chains listed next were all sequenced from one sample in a study of regulatory T cells in long-lasting Graves disease. According to the study, TCR beta libraries were built with iRepertoire HTBI primers and CDR3-region Arm-PCR. TCRdb reprocessed the multiplex PCR reads with MiXCR, giving one entry per CDR3 protein. The table shows about 430,000 distinct CDR3 sequences, with 15% occurring only once. Regarding time point: newly diagnosed GD, antithyroid drugs for less than 3 months. Researchers made the TCR library from RNA that was extracted from PBMCs. The same data also contributed to another study, on T cells in Graves' hyperthyroidism and ophthalmopathy.

The sample here was peripheral blood mononuclear cells (PBMCs), taken at new diagnosis, from a patient treated with antithyroid drugs. Source of these receptors: a woman aged 40 to 50 with Graves disease.

This clonotype was counted between two and nine times. The V and J genes are TRBV5-1 and TRBJ2-6, with a tentative D call TRBD2 (6 bases). In germline, CDR1 is SGHRS, CDR2 YFSETQ. The ends were cut back, 0 bases at V and 2 bases at J, with 15 bases in the middle. CDR3 length equals 18 residues. The CDR3 loop is CASSLEPARGTGANVLTF. DNA of the CDR3: TGCGCCAGCAGCTTGGAGCCCGCTCGGGGGACTGGGGCCAACGTCCTGACTTTC.

There are many counts of this clonotype. The chain links TRBV12-3 or TRBV12-4 to TRBJ2-3, with TRBD2 matching 13 bases. The CDR3 extends over 19 amino acids. V dropped 6 bases and J dropped 2; count of bases not matched to a gene: 14. CDR3 DNA: TGTGCCAGCAGCCCACAACCCCCGGGACTAGCGGGGCTCACAGATACGCAGTATTTT. This encodes CASSPQPPGLAGLTDTQYF.

This clonotype was seen repeatedly, ten times or more. The chain couples TRBV12-3 or TRBV12-4 to TRBJ2-1, with 9 bases aligning to TRBD1. With V trimmed by 6 bases and J by 2 bases, 5 bases remained unmatched. This CDR3 contains 15 residues. The DNA of the CDR3 is TGTGCCAGCAGCACGGACAGGGGCACCTACAATGAGCAGTTCTTC. This translates into CASSTDRGTYNEQFF.

In this sample, this clonotype turned up a few times. CDR3 sequence reads: CASSTRQAGYTF. DNA of the CDR3: TGTGCCAGTAGTACACGACAGGCGGGCTACACCTTC. The chain carries TRBV19 and TRBJ1-2, with D perhaps matching TRBD1 (6 bases). Per the germline V gene, CDR1 is LNHDA and CDR2 is SQIVND (reference sequence). CDR3 length equals 12 residues. Trimming stripped 4 bases from V and 8 bases from J, with 11 bases between. Filled out from reference TRBV19 and TRBJ1-2, the complete variable domain reads DGGITQSPKYLFRKEGQNVTLSCEQNLNHDAMYWYRQDPGQGLRLIYYSQIVNDFQKGDIAEGYSVSREKKESFPLTVTSAQKNPTAFYLCASSTRQAGYTFGSGTRLTVV.

The sample holds many counts of this clonotype. The chain uses TRBV7-2 and TRBJ2-1; 12 bases align to TRBD2. V shed 0 bases, J shed 7 bases, and the junction held 1 base outside the gene matches. The CDR3 spans 15 residues. CDR1 and CDR2 from the germline V gene are SGHTA and FQGNSA. CDR3 in amino acids: CASSLATSGRNEQFF. Written as DNA, the CDR3 is TGTGCCAGCAGCTTAGCGACTAGCGGGAGAAATGAGCAGTTCTTC.

Regarding this clonotype: This sequence may be a read error, since a much larger clone differs from it by one base. This sequence joins TRBV28 and TRBJ2-5, with D hard to call. Judging by the DNA end, TRBJ2-1 fits better; the J call may be wrong. Germline CDR1 is MDHEN and CDR2 is SYDVKM. This CDR3 has 14 amino acids. The CDR3 sequence is CASSLSGPYDEQFF. The CDR3, as DNA: TGTGCCAGCAGTTTATCAGGACCATACGATGAGCAGTTCTTC.

This clonotype was recorded a few times. The chain joins TRBV15 to TRBJ1-4; 10 nucleotides agree with TRBD1. The J segment lost 10 bases and the V segment lost 0 bases, leaving 2 bases of the junction unmatched. Germline CDR1 and CDR2: LNHNV and YYDKDF (reference sequence). CDR3 length: 14 amino acids. DNA of the CDR3: TGTGCCACCAGCAGAGAAGGGACAGGGGCAAAACTGTTTTTT. This gives the protein CATSREGTGAKLFF.

The CDR3 here is CSVERDTPSREQYF. CDR3 in DNA: TGCAGCGTTGAAAGGGACACCCCTTCTAGGGAGCAGTACTTC. The rearrangement uses TRBV29-1 and TRBJ2-7; possibly TRBD1 for D (6 bases). V lost 2 bases and J lost 7, with 18 bases in between. CDR1 and CDR2 (germline): SQVTM, ANQGSEA. The CDR3 loop spans 14 amino acids.

This clonotype was recorded at least ten times. The chain has TRBV12-3 or TRBV12-4 and TRBJ2-1; D is perhaps TRBD2 (6 bases). The CDR3 covers 18 residues. V lost 3 bases and J lost 5, with 23 bases in between. This chain's CDR3 is CASSFWEDLRTIDNEQFF. The CDR3 DNA reads TGTGCCAGCAGTTTTTGGGAGGACCTCCGAACCATTGACAATGAGCAGTTCTTC.

This clonotype was detected only a few times. The genes are TRBV4-3 and TRBJ2-7, with D maybe TRBD1 (6 bases). This CDR3 has 14 residues. Trimming removed 3 bases from V and 0 bases from J, with 9 bases in between. Germline V gives CDR1 LGHNA, CDR2 YSLEER. CDR3 coding DNA: TGCGCCAGCAGCCAGACGGACAGCTCCTACGAGCAGTACTTC. Translating it yields CASSQTDSSYEQYF.

This clonotype was counted many times. The rearrangement joins TRBV20-1 to TRBJ1-2; D uncertain. There are 11 residues in the CDR3. Germline V gene sequence: CDR1 DFQATT, CDR2 SNEGSKA (reference sequence). V was trimmed by 7 bases and J by 5 bases, leaving 11 bases between them. CDR3 protein: CSVSGLYGYTF. For the CDR3, the DNA is TGCAGTGTTTCTGGCCTTTATGGCTACACCTTC.

This clonotype was observed at least ten times. The chain has TRBV7-8 and TRBJ2-7; 9 bases match TRBD2. The CDR3 contains 16 residues. Unmatched junction bases numbered 10, after V lost 5 bases and J lost 2 bases. CDR1 is SGHVS, CDR2 FQNEAQ, per germline. Written as DNA, the CDR3 is TGTGCCAGCAGCCCTATGGGCGGGAGGGTAACCTACGAGCAGTACTTC. This gives the protein CASSPMGGRVTYEQYF.

The chain couples TRBV12-3 or TRBV12-4 to TRBJ1-1, with TRBD1 matching over 7 bases. The CDR3 is 15 residues long. Trimming took 4 bases from V and 0 from J; bases not matched to a gene: 5. CDR3 sequence reads: CASSSPGTVNTEAFF. CDR3 sequence (DNA): TGTGCCAGCAGTTCCCCCGGGACAGTGAACACTGAAGCTTTCTTT.

The chain links TRBV10-3 to TRBJ1-2; TRBD1 might be the D (6 bases). CDR1 ENHRY and CDR2 SYGVKD come from the germline V gene. Trimming left V 3 bases short and J 2 bases short, with 13 bases between. This CDR3 is built from 15 residues. This CDR3 is CAISEMGQANYGYTF. In nucleotides, the CDR3 is TGTGCCATCAGTGAAATGGGACAAGCAAACTATGGCTACACCTTC.

A few counts support this clonotype. The gene calls are TRBV28 and TRBJ2-7; TRBD2 agrees at 10 bases. The germline CDR1 and CDR2 sequences are MDHEN and SYDVKM. The CDR3 runs to 19 residues. The ends lost 4 bases at V and 2 bases at J; junction bases unmatched: 17. The CDR3 region is CASSSPTGIRLAGTYEQYF. CDR3 DNA: TGTGCCAGCAGTTCTCCTACAGGGATAAGACTAGCGGGTACCTACGAGCAGTACTTC.

The table lists this clonotype with many counts. V gene TRBV20-1 combines with J gene TRBJ2-5; the D is unclear. V gave up 6 bases and J gave up 5 bases, with 7 bases separating them. The CDR3 spans 10 residues. Germline V gene data show CDR1 as DFQATT and CDR2 as SNEGSKA (reference sequence). The CDR3 DNA follows: TGCAGTGCCCGGACGGAGACCCAGTACTTC. Its translation is CSARTETQYF.

The genes are TRBV4-2 and TRBJ1-2; D is unclear. This CDR3 has 16 residues. The germline gives CDR1 LGHNA, CDR2 YNFKEQ. V was clipped by 0 bases and J by 4 bases, with 15 bases between them. The CDR3 DNA reads as TGTGCCAGCAGCCAAGATCTACCGGACCCCTCCTATGGCTACACCTTC. This encodes CASSQDLPDPSYGYTF.

This chain uses TRBV5-6 with TRBJ1-1; no reliable D call. V lost 4 bases and J lost 10, with 20 bases in between. The CDR3 totals 14 residues. Looked up from germline, CDR1 is SGHDT and CDR2 is YYEEEE. CDR3 loop: CASSPGTSVLRAFF. CDR3 in DNA: TGTGCCAGCAGCCCAGGTACGTCAGTGCTGCGAGCTTTCTTT. The variable domain in full, completed from reference TRBV5-6 and TRBJ1-1, reads DAGVTQSPTHLIKTRGQQVTLRCSPKSGHDTVSWYQQALGQGPQFIFQYYEEEERQRGNFPDRFSGHQFPNYSSELNVNALLLGDSALYLCASSPGTSVLRAFFGQGTRLTVV.

This chain joins TRBV27 and TRBJ1-5, with no clear D. Germline V gene lookup returns CDR1 MNHEY and CDR2 SMNVEV (reference sequence). This CDR3 spans 14 amino acids. V was shortened by 3 bases and J by 5 bases, with 11 bases between the two germline ends. The CDR3 here is CASSLWAGDQPQHF. The CDR3 nucleotides read TGTGCCAGCAGTTTGTGGGCAGGAGATCAGCCCCAGCATTTT.

Ten or more counts support this clonotype. The J gene is TRBJ2-2, the V gene TRBV11-3; no firm D call. Germline lookup yields CDR1 SGHNT and CDR2 YENEEA. The CDR3 loop spans 17 amino acids. With 6 bases removed from V and 4 bases from J, the gap between germline ends came to 21 bases. The CDR3 protein is CASRPPRWASVTGELFF. In DNA form, the CDR3 reads TGTGCCAGCAGACCGCCGAGGTGGGCCAGCGTCACCGGGGAGCTGTTTTTT.

This clonotype has a handful of counts. CDR3 bases: TGCGCCAGCAGCCAAGACCCAGCGGGAGGGCTGACAGATACGCAGTATTTT. Translating gives CASSQDPAGGLTDTQYF. The rearrangement joins TRBV4-1 to TRBJ2-3, with 10 bases fitting TRBD2. The V and J ends lost 0 bases and 3 bases, in that order; junction bases with no gene match: 6. This CDR3 has 17 amino acids. The V gene's germline CDR1 is MGHRA and CDR2 YSYEKL.

This clonotype was observed many times. This chain connects TRBV28 to TRBJ2-7, with TRBD2 identical over 11 bases. The germline gives CDR1 MDHEN, CDR2 SYDVKM. The V and J ends lost 6 bases and 7 bases, in that order; junction bases with no gene match: 11. The CDR3 totals 15 residues. CDR3 DNA sequence: TGTGCCAGCAGGCCATCTACTAGCGGGAGCCGAGAGCAGTACTTC. This encodes CASRPSTSGSREQYF.

This clonotype came up many times. This chain connects TRBV6-1 to TRBJ1-4; D is unresolved. Germline values: CDR1 MNHNS, CDR2 SASEGT. The germline V and J ends were trimmed by 6 bases and 4 bases, with 9 bases remaining between them. The CDR3 is 13 amino acids. CDR3 sequence (DNA): TGTGCCAGCAGGTTAGGGTTTAATGAAAAACTGTTTTTT. Its protein product is CASRLGFNEKLFF.